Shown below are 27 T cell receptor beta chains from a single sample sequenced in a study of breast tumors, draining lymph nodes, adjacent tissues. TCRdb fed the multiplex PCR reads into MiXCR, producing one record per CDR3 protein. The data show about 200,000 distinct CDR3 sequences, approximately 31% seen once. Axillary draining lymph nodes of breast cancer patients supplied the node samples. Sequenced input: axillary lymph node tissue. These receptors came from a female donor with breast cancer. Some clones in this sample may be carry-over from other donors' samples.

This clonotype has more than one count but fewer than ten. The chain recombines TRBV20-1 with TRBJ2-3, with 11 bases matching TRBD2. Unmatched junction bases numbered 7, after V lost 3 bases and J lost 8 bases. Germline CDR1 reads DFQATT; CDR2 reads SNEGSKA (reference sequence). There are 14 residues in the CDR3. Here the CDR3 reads CSASLAGGSATQYF. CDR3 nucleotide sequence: TGCAGTGCTAGCCTAGCGGGGGGTTCGGCTACGCAGTATTTT.

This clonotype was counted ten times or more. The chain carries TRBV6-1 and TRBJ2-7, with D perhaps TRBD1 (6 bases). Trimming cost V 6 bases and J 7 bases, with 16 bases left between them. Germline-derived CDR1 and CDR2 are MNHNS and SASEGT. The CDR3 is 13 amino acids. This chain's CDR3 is CASRQGPSNEQYF. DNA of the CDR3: TGTGCCAGCAGACAGGGCCCGTCTAATGAGCAGTACTTC.

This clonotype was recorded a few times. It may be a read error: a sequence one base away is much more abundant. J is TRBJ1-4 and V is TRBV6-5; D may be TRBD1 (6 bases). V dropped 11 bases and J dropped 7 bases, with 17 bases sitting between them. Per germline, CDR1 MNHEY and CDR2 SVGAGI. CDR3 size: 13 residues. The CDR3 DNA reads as TGTGCCGGACAGCGTGGGTTTAGTGAAAAACTGTTTTTT. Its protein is CAGQRGFSEKLFF.

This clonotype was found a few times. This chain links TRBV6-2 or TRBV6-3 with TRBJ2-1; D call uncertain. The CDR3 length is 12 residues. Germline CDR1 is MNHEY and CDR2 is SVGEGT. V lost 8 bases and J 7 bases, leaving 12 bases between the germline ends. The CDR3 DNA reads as TGTGCCAGCGGTCCTCTAGGAAATGAGCAGTTCTTC. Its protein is CASGPLGNEQFF.

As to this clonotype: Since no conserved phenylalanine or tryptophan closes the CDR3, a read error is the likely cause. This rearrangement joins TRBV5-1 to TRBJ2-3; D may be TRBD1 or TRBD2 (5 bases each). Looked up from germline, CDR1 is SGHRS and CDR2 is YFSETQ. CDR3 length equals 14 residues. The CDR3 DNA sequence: TGCGCCAGCAGCGGGGGTCCCCTCACAGACACGCAGTATTCT. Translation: CASSGGPLTDTQYS.

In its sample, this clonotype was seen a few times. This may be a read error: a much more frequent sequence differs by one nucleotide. The CDR3 nucleotides read TGTGCCAGCAGCTTGGGACAGGCACTACCTAACTATGGCTACACCTTC. It encodes CASSLGQALPNYGYTF. The chain uses TRBV5-6 and TRBJ1-2, with a tentative D call TRBD1 (6 bases). This CDR3 comprises 16 residues. Trimming removed 0 bases at V and 0 bases at J, with 12 bases between. Germline loops: CDR1 SGHDT, CDR2 YYEEEE.

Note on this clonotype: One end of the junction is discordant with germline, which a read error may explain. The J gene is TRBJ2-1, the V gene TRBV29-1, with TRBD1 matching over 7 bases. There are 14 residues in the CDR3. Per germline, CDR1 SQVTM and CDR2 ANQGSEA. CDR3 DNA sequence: TGCAGCGTTGAGATATGGGACAGCCATACCCTTGCCGTCTTC. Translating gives CSVEIWDSHTLAVF.

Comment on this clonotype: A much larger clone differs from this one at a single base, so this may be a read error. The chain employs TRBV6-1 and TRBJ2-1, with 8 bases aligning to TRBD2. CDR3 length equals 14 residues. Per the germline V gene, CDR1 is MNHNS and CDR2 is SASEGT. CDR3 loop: CATDGLAGRNEQFF. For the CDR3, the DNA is TGTGCAACCGACGGTCTAGCGGGCAGGAATGAGCAGTTCTTC.

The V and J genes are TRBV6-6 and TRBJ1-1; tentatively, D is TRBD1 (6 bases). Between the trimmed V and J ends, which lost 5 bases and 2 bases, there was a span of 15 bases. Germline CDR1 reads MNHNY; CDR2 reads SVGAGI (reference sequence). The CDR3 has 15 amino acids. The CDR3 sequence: CASSDPRTANTEAFF. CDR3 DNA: TGTGCCAGCAGTGACCCCCGGACAGCCAACACTGAAGCTTTCTTT.

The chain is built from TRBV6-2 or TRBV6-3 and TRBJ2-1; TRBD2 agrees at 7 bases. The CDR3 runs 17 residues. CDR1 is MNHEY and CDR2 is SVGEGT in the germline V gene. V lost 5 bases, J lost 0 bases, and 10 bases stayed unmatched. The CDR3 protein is CASSHPTSRRSYNEQFF. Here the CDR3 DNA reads TGTGCCAGCAGTCATCCGACTAGCCGACGCTCCTACAATGAGCAGTTCTTC.

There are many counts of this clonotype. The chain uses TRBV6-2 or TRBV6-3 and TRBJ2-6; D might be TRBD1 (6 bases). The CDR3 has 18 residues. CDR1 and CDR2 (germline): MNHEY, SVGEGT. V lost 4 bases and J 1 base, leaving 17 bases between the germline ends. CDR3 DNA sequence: TGTGCCAGCAGTTCCTTAAGCCCCGACAGGTCTGGGGCCAACGTCCTGACTTTC. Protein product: CASSSLSPDRSGANVLTF.

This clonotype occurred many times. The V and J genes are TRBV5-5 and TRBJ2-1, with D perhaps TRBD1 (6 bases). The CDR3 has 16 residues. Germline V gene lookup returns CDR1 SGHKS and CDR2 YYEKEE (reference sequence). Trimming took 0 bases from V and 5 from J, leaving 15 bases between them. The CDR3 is CASSLETGTKHNEQFF. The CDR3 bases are TGTGCCAGCAGCTTGGAAACCGGGACAAAGCACAATGAGCAGTTCTTC.

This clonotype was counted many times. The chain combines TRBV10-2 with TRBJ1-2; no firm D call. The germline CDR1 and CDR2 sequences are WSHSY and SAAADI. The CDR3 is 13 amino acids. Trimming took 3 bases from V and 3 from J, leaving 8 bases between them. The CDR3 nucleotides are TGCGCCAGCAGTGATCCAGATTACTATGGCTACACCTTC. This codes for CASSDPDYYGYTF.

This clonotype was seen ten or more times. In nucleotides, the CDR3 is TGTGCCAGCAGCCCCCGGGACGTATTACCCTACGAGCAGTACTTC. It encodes CASSPRDVLPYEQYF. The chain uses TRBV6-5 and TRBJ2-7; the D gene could be TRBD1 or TRBD2 (5 bases each). The germline V gene has CDR1 MNHEY and CDR2 SVGAGI. V was pared by 6 bases and J by 2 bases, with 17 bases between. This CDR3 contains 15 residues.

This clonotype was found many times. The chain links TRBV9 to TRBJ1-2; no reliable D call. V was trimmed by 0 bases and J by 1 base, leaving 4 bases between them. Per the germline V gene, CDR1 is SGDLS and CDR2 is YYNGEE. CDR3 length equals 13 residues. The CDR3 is CASSVVGNYGYTF. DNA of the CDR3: TGTGCCAGCAGCGTAGTGGGTAACTATGGCTACACCTTC.

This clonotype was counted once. CDR3 nucleotide sequence: TGCAGTGCTAGTGGCGGGACTGCTGGAAACACCATATATTTT. Its translation: CSASGGTAGNTIYF. This sequence joins TRBV20-1 and TRBJ1-3; TRBD1 is a possible D gene (5 bases). Trimming removed 3 bases from V and 2 bases from J, with 11 bases in between. The germline V gene has CDR1 DFQATT and CDR2 SNEGSKA (reference sequence). CDR3 length equals 14 residues.

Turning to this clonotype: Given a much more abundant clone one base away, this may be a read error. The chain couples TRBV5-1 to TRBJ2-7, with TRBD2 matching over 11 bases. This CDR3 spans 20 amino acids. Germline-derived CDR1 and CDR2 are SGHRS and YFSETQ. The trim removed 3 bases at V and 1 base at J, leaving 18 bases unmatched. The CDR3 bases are TGCGCCAGCAGCTCAACCCCCGCCGGGGCTAGCGGGGGGCTATCCTACGAGCAGTACTTC. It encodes CASSSTPAGASGGLSYEQYF. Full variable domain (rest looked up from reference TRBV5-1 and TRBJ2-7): KAGVTQTPRYLIKTRGQQVTLSCSPISGHRSVSWYQQTPGQGLQFLFEYFSETQRNKGNFPGRFSGRQFSNSRSEMNVSTLELGDSALYLCASSSTPAGASGGLSYEQYFGPGTRLTVT.

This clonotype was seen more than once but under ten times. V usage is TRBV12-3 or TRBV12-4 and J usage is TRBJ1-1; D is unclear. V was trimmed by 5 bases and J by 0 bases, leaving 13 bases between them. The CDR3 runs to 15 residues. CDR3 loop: CASSRQNLLNTEAFF. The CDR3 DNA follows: TGTGCCAGCAGTCGCCAGAACCTTCTGAACACTGAAGCTTTCTTT.

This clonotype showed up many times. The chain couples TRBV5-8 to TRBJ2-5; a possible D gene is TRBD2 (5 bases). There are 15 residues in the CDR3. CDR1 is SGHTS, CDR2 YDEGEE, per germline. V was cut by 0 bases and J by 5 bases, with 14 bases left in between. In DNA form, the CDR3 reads TGTGCCAGCAGCTTGGACCCGGCGGCGGGTGAGACCCAGTACTTC. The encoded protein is CASSLDPAAGETQYF.

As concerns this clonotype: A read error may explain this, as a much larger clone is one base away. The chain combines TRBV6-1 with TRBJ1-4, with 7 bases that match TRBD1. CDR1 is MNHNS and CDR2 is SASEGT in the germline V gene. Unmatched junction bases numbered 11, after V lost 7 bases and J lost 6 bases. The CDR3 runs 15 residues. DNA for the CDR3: TGTGCCAGCACCCGACAGGGATCGTCTGATGAAAAACTGTTTTTT. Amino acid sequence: CASTRQGSSDEKLFF.

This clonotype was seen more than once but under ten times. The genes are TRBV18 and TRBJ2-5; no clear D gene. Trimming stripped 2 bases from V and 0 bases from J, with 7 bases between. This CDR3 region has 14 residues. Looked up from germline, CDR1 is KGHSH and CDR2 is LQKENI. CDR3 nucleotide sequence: TGTGCCAGCTCACCAACGGGCTACCAAGAGACCCAGTACTTC. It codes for CASSPTGYQETQYF. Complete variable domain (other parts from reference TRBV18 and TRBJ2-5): NAGVMQNPRHLVRRRGQEARLRCSPMKGHSHVYWYRQLPEEGLKFMVYLQKENIIDESGMPKERFSAEFPKEGPSILRIQQVVRGDSAAYFCASSPTGYQETQYFGPGTRLLVL.

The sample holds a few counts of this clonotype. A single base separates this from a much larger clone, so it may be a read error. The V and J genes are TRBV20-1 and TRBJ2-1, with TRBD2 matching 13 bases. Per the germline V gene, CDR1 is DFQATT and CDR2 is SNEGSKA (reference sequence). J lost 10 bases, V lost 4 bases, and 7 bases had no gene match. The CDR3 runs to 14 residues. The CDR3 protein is CSATGLAGRTEQFF. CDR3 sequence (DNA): TGCAGTGCTACGGGACTAGCGGGGCGGACGGAGCAGTTCTTC.

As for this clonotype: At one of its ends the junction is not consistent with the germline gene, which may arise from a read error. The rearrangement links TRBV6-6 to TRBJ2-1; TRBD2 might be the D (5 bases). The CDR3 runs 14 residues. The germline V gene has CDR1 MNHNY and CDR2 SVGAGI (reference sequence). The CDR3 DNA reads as TGTGCCAGCAGTCACTCCGGCTCGGGGAATGAGCAGTTCTTC. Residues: CASSHSGSGNEQFF.

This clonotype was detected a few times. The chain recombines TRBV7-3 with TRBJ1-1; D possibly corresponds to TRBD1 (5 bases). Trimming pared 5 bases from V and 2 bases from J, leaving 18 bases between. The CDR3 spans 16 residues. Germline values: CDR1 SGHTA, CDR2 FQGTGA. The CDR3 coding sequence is TGTGCCAGCAGCCCGACAGCGGGGCAGATCAACACTGAAGCTTTCTTT. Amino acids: CASSPTAGQINTEAFF.

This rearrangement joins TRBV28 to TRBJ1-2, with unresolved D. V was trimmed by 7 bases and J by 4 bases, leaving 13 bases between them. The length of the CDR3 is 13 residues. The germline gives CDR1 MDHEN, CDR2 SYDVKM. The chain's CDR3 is CASNWASSYGYTF. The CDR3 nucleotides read TGTGCCAGCAACTGGGCTTCTAGCTATGGCTACACCTTC.

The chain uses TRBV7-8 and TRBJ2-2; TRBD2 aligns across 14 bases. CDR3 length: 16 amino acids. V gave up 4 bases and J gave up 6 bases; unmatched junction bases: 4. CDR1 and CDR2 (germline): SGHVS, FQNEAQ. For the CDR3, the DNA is TGTGCCAGCAGCTGGACTAGCGGGAGGTTCGCCGGGGAGCTGTTTTTT. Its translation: CASSWTSGRFAGELFF.

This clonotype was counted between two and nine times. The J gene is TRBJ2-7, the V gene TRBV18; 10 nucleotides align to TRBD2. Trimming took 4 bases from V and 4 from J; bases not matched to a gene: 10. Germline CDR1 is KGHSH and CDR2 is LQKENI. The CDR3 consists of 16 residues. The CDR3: CASSRGASGSPYEQYF. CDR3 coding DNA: TGTGCCAGCTCACGGGGGGCTAGCGGGAGCCCTTACGAGCAGTACTTC.